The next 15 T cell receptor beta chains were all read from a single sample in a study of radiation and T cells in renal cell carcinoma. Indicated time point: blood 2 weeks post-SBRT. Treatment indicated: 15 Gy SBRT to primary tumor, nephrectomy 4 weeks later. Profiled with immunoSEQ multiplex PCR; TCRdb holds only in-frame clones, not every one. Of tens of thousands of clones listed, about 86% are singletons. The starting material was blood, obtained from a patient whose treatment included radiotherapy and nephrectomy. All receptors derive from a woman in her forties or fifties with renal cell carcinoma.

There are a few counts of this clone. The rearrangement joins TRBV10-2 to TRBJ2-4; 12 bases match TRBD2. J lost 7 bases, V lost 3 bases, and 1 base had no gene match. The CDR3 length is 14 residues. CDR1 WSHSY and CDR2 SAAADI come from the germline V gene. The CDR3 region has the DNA TGCGCCAGCAGTGATGGGACTAGCGGGAACATTCAGTACTTC. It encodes CASSDGTSGNIQYF.

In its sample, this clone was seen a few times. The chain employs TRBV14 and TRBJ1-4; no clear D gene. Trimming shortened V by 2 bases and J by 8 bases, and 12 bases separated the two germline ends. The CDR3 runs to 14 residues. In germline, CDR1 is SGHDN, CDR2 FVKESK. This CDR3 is CASSQLNGNEKLFF. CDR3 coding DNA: TGTGCCAGCAGCCAACTGAACGGGAACGAAAAACTGTTTTTT.

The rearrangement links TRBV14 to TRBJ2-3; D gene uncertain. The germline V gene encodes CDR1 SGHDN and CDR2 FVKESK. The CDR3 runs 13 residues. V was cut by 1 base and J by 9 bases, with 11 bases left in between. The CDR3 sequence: CASSQVYPNTQYF. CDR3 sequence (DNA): TGTGCCAGCAGCCAAGTCTACCCAAACACGCAGTATTTT.

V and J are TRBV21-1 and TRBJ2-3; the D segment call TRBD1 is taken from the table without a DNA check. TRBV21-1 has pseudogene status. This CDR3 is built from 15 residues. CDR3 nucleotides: TGTGCCAGCAGCATGGGACAGGGGATGGAGGATACGCAGTATTTT. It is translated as CASSMGQGMEDTQYF.

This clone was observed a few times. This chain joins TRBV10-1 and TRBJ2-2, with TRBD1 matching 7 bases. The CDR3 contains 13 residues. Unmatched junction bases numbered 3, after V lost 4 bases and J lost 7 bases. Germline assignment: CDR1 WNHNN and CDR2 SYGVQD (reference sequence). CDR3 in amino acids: CASSVTGDGELFF. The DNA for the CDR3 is TGCGCCAGCAGTGTTACAGGGGACGGGGAGCTGTTTTTT.

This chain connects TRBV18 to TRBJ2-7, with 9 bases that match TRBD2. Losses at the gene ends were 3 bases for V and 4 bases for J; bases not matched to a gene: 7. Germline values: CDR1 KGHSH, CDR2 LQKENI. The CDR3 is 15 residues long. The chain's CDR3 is CASSPGLARTYEQYF. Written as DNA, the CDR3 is TGTGCCAGCTCACCTGGACTAGCGCGGACGTACGAGCAGTACTTC.

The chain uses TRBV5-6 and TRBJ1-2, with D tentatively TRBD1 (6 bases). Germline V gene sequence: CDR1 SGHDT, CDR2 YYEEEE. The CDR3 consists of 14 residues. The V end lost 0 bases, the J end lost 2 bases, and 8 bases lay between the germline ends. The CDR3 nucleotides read TGTGCCAGCAGCTTGGGGAGGGGGAACTATGGCTACACCTTC. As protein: CASSLGRGNYGYTF.

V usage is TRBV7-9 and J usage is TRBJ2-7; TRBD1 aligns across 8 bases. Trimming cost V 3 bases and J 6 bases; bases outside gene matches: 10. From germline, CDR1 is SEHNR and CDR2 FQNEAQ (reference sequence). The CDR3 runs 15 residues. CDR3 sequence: CASSFPLTGEGEQYF. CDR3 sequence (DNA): TGTGCCAGCAGCTTCCCTCTGACAGGGGAAGGCGAGCAGTACTTC.

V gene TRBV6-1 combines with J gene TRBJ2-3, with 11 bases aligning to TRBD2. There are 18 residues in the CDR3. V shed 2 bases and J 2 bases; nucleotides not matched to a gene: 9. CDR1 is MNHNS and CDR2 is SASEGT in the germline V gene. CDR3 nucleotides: TGTGCCAGCAGTGAAACCTTTTCTAGCGGGGGGCCCACAGATACGCAGTATTTT. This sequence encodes CASSETFSSGGPTDTQYF.

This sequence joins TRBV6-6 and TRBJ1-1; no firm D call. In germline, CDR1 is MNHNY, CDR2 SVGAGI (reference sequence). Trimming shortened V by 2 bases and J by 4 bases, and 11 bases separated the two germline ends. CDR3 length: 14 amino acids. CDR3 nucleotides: TGTGCCAGCAGTTACCCTTGGATCGGCACTGAAGCTTTCTTT. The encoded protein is CASSYPWIGTEAFF.

The CDR3 loop is CASSPGGGTDTQYF. The CDR3 region has the DNA TGTGCCAGCAGCCCGGGGGGCGGCACAGATACGCAGTATTTT. The chain links TRBV7-2 to TRBJ2-3; maybe TRBD2 (7 bases). The CDR3 has 14 amino acids. The V and J ends lost 5 bases and 1 base respectively, with 10 bases between them. Germline V lookup: CDR1 SGHTA, CDR2 FQGNSA.

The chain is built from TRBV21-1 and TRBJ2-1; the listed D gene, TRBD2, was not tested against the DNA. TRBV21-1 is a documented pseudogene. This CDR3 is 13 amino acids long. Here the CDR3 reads CARPAGMRDEQFF. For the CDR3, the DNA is TGTGCCAGACCTGCGGGGATGAGGGATGAGCAGTTCTTC.

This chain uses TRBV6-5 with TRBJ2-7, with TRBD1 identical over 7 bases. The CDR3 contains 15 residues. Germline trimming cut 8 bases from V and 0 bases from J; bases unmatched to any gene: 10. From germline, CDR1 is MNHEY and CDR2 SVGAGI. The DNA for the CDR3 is TGTGCCAGCGTTAGACAGGGTCCCCCCTCCTACGAGCAGTACTTC. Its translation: CASVRQGPPSYEQYF.

This CDR3 reads CASSLTGGHNEQFF. For the CDR3, the DNA is TGTGCCAGCAGCTTGACAGGGGGCCACAATGAGCAGTTCTTC. This rearrangement joins TRBV5-6 to TRBJ2-1, with 9 bases lining up with TRBD1. CDR1 SGHDT and CDR2 YYEEEE come from the germline V gene. The ends lost 1 base at V and 5 bases at J; junction bases unmatched: 1. The CDR3 contains 14 residues.

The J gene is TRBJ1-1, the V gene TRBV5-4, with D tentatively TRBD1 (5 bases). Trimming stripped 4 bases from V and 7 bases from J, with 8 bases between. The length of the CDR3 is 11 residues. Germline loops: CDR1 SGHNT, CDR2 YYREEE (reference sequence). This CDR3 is CASSPGGEAFF. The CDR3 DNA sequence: TGTGCCAGCAGCCCTGGGGGTGAAGCTTTCTTT.